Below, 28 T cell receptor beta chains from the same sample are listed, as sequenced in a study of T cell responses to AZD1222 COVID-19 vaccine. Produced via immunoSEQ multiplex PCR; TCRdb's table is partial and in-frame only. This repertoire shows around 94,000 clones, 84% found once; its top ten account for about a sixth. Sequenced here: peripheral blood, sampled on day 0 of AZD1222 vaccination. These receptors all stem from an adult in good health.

CDR3 protein: CASGGTGGGHEQYF. The CDR3 DNA reads TGTGCCAGCGGGGGGACAGGGGGCGGCCACGAGCAGTACTTC. The genes are TRBV28 and TRBJ2-7; 12 bases align to TRBD1. Germline values: CDR1 MDHEN, CDR2 SYDVKM. V was clipped by 8 bases and J by 5 bases; unmatched bases: 7. This CDR3 spans 14 amino acids.

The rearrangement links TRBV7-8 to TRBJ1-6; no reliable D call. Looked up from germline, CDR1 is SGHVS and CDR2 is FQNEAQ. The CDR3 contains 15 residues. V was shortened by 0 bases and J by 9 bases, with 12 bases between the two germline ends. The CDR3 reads CASSLASGNGSPLHF. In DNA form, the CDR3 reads TGTGCCAGCAGCTTAGCATCTGGGAACGGTTCACCCCTCCACTTT.

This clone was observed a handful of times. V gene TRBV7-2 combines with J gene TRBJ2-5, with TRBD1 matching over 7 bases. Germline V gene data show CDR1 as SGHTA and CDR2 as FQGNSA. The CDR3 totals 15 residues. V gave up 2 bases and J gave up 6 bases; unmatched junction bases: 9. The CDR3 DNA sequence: TGTGCCAGCAGCTTACTAGGGGGCTCGGTGAAGACCCAGTACTTC. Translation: CASSLLGGSVKTQYF.

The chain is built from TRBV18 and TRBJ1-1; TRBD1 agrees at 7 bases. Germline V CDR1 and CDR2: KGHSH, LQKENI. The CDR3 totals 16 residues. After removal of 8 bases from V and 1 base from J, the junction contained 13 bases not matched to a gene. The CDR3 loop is CASMEGDSLRNTEAFF. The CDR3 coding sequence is TGTGCCAGCATGGAAGGGGACAGCCTCAGGAACACTGAAGCTTTCTTT.

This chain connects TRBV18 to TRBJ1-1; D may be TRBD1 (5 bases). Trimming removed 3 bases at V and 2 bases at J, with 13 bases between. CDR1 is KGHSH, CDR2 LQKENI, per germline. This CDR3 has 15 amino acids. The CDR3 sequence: CASSPGAQGNTEAFF. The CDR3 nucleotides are TGTGCCAGCTCACCTGGTGCGCAGGGCAACACTGAAGCTTTCTTT. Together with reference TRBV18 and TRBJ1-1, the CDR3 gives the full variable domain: NAGVMQNPRHLVRRRGQEARLRCSPMKGHSHVYWYRQLPEEGLKFMVYLQKENIIDESGMPKERFSAEFPKEGPSILRIQQVVRGDSAAYFCASSPGAQGNTEAFFGQGTRLTVV.

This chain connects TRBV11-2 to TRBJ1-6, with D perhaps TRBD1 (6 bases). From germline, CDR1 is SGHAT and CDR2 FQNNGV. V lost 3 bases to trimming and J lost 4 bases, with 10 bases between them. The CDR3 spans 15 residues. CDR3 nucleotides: TGTGCCAGCAGCTTCGGACAGTCTTATAATTCACCCCTCCACTTT. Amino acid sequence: CASSFGQSYNSPLHF.

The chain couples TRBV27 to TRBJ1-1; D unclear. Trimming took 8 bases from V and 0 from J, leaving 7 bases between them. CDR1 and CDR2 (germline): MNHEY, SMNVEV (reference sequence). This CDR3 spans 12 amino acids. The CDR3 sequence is CASGFLNTEAFF. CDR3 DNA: TGTGCCAGCGGATTCTTGAACACTGAAGCTTTCTTT.

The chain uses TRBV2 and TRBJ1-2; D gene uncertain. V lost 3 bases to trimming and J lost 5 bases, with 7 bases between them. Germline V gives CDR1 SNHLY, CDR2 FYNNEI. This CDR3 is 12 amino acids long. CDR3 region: CASSEQKYGYTF. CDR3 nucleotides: TGTGCCAGCAGTGAGCAGAAGTATGGCTACACCTTC. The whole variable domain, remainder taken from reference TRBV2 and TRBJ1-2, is EPEVTQTPSHQVTQMGQEVILRCVPISNHLYFYWYRQILGQKVEFLVSFYNNEISEKSEIFDDQFSVERPDGSNFTLKIRSTKLEDSAMYFCASSEQKYGYTFGSGTRLTVV.

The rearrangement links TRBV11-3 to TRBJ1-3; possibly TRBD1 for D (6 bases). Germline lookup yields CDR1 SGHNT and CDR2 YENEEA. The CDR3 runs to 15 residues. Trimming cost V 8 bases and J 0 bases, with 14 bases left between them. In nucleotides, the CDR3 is TGTGCCAGCGGAACCGGACAGTCCTCTGGAAACACCATATATTTT. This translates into CASGTGQSSGNTIYF.

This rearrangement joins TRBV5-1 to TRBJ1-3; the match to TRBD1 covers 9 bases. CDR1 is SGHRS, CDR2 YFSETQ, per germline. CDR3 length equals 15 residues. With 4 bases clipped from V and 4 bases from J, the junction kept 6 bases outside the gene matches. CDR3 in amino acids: CASSLGQGGGNTIYF. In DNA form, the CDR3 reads TGCGCCAGCAGCCTGGGACAGGGAGGAGGAAACACCATATATTTT.

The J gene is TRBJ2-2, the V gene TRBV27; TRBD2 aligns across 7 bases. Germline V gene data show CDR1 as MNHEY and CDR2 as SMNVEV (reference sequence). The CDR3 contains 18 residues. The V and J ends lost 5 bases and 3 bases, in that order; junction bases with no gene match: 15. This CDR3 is CASSRRMAGEGYTGELFF. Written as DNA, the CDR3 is TGTGCCAGCAGTCGGAGGATGGCGGGGGAGGGTTACACCGGGGAGCTGTTTTTT.

CDR3 in DNA: TGTGCCAGCAGCGTATGGACAGGGAACACTGAAGCTTTCTTT. Its protein product is CASSVWTGNTEAFF. The chain joins TRBV9 to TRBJ1-1; 7 bases fit TRBD1. The germline V gene has CDR1 SGDLS and CDR2 YYNGEE. Trimming cost V 1 base and J 1 base; bases outside gene matches: 1. This CDR3 spans 14 amino acids.

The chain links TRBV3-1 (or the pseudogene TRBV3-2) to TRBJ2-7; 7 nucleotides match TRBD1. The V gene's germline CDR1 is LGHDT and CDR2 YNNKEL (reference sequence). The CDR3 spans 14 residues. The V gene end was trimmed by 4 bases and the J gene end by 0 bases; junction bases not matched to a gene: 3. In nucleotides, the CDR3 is TGTGCCAGCAGCCTGGGACAGAACTCCTACGAGCAGTACTTC. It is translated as CASSLGQNSYEQYF.

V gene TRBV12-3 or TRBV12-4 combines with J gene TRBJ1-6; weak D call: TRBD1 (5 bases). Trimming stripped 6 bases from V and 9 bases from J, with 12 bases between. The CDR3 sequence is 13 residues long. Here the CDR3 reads CASRGTFGSPLHF. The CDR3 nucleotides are TGTGCCAGCAGAGGGACGTTTGGTTCACCCCTCCACTTT.

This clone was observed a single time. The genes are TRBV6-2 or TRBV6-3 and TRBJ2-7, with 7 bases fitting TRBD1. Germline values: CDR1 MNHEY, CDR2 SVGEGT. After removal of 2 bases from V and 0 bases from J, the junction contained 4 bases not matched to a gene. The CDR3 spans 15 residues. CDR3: CASSYVGTASYEQYF. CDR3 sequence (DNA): TGTGCCAGCAGTTACGTCGGGACAGCCTCCTACGAGCAGTACTTC.

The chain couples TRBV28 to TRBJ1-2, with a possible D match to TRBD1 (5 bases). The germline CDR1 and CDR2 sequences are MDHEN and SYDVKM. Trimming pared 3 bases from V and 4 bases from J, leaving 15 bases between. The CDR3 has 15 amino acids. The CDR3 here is CASSFLGGEAYGYTF. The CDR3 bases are TGTGCCAGCAGTTTCTTGGGGGGAGAAGCCTATGGCTACACCTTC.

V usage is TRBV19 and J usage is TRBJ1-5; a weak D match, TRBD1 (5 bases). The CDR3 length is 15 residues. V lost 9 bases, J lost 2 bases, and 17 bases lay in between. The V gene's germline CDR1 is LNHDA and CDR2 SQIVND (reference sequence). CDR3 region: CASTIQWGGNQPQHF. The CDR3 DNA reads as TGTGCCAGCACGATCCAGTGGGGCGGCAATCAGCCCCAGCATTTT. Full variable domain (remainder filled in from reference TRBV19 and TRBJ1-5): DGGITQSPKYLFRKEGQNVTLSCEQNLNHDAMYWYRQDPGQGLRLIYYSQIVNDFQKGDIAEGYSVSREKKESFPLTVTSAQKNPTAFYLCASTIQWGGNQPQHFGDGTRLSIL.

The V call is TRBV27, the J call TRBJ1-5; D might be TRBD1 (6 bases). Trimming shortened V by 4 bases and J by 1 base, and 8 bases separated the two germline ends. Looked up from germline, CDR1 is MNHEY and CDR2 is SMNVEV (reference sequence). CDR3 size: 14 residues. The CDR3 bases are TGTGCCAGCAGTTCGAGGGGGAGCAATCAGCCCCAGCATTTT. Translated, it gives CASSSRGSNQPQHF.

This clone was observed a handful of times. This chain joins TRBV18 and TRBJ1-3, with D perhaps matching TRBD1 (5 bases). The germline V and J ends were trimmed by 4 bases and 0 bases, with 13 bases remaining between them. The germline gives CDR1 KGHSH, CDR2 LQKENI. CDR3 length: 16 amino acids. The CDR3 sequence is CASSLRDSSSGNTIYF. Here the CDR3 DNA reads TGTGCCAGCTCACTCCGGGACTCGAGCTCTGGAAACACCATATATTTT.

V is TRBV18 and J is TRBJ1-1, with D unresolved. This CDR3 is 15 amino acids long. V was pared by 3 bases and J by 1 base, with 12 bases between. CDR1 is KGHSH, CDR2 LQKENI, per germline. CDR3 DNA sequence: TGTGCCAGCTCACCCCGGGAGGCCTGGAACACTGAAGCTTTCTTT. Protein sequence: CASSPREAWNTEAFF.

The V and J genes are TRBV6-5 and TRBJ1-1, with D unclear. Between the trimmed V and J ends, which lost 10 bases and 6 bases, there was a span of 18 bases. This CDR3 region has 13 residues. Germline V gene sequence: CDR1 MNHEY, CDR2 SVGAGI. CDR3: CATHEGRRAEAFF. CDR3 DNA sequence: TGTGCCACCCACGAGGGCAGGAGAGCTGAAGCTTTCTTT.

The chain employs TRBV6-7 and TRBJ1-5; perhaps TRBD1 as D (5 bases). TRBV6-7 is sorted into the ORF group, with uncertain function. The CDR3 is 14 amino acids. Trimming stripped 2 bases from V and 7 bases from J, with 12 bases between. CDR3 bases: TGTGCCAGCAGTTACAGCAGGGTCTGCCAGCCCCAGCATTTT. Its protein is CASSYSRVCQPQHF.

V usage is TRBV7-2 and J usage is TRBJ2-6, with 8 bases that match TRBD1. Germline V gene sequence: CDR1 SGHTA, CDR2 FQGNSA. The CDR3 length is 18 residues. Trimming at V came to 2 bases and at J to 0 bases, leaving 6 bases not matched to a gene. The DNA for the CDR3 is TGTGCCAGCAGCTTACGGGGACAGGAGGGCTCTGGGGCCAACGTCCTGACTTTC. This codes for CASSLRGQEGSGANVLTF.

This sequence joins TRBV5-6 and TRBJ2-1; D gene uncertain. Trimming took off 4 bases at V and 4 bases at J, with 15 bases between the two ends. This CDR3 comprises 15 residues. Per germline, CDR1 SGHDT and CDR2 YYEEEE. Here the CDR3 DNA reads TGTGCCAGCAGCCCGGTGGGCTACCCTTACAATGAGCAGTTCTTC. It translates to CASSPVGYPYNEQFF.

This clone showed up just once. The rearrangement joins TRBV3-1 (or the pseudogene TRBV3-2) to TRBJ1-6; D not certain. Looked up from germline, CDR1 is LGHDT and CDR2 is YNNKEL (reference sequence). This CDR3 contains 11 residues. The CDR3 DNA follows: TGTGCGGCGGGAGCAAATTCACCCCTCCACTTT. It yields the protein CAAGANSPLHF.

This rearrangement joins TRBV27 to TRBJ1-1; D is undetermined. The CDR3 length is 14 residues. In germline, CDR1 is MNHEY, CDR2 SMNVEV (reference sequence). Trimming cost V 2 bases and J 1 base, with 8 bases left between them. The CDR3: CASSLGRRNTEAFF. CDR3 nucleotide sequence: TGTGCCAGCAGTTTAGGGCGGAGGAACACTGAAGCTTTCTTT.

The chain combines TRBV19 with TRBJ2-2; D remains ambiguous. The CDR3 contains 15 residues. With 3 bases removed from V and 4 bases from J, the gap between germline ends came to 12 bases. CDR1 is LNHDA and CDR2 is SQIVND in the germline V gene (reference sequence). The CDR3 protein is CASSMRQTGTGELFF. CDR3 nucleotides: TGTGCCAGTAGTATGCGCCAGACCGGCACCGGGGAGCTGTTTTTT.

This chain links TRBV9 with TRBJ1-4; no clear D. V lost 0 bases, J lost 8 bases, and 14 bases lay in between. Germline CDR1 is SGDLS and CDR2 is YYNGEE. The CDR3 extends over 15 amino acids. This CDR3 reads CASSVAGRPDEKLFF. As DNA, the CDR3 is TGTGCCAGCAGCGTAGCCGGGAGACCGGACGAAAAACTGTTTTTT.